This T cell receptor (beta chain) was profiled in a study of low-dose radiotherapy and immunotherapy resistance in tumors. Between the trimmed V and J ends, which lost 5 bases and 4 bases, there was a span of 11 bases. The CDR3 contains 12 residues. Germline V gene lookup returns CDR1 DFQATT and CDR2 SNEGSKA (reference sequence). First-strand cDNA used TRAV- and TRBV-specific primers, covering alpha and beta chains. Amplification of TCRs used a constant-region primer and V-primer adapter for around 18 PCR cycles. A single record per CDR3 protein comes from TCRdb applying MiXCR to the reads. Among approximately 91,000 distinct CDR3 sequences listed, less than 25% were seen once. This clonotype was observed many times. Time point of the sample: after trial treatment. The treatment: LDRT plus nivolumab, ipilimumab, low-dose cyclophosphamide and aspirin (RACIN trial).

Sample: PBMCs, taken after low-dose radiotherapy plus immunotherapy. This clonotype was obtained from a female donor with ovarian cancer. The rearrangement uses TRBV20-1 and TRBJ2-5, with a possible D match to TRBD2 (5 bases). This CDR3 reads CSAGSFGETQYF. In nucleotides, the CDR3 is TGCAGTGCTGGGAGTTTCGGAGAGACCCAGTACTTC.